The 30 T cell receptor beta chains listed next were all sequenced from one sample in a study of T cells in localized non-small cell lung cancer. TCRdb's table, derived via immunoSEQ multiplex PCR, lists solely in-frame clones and lacks some. This sample has several thousand clones; approximately 90% occur once, and the top ten carry roughly 4.4%. The source was peripheral blood mononuclear cells, collected before any cancer treatment. The receptors were sampled from a male donor older than 55 with stage II lung adenocarcinoma.

The chain combines TRBV5-6 with TRBJ2-2, with TRBD1 matching over 7 bases. Germline V gives CDR1 SGHDT, CDR2 YYEEEE. With V trimmed by 4 bases and J by 2 bases, 8 bases remained unmatched. CDR3 length: 16 residues. The CDR3 protein is CASSGRDRFNTGELFF. The CDR3 coding sequence is TGTGCCAGCAGCGGCAGGGACAGATTTAACACCGGGGAGCTGTTTTTT.

The chain is built from TRBV7-9 and TRBJ1-4; no definite D call. The V end lost 1 base, the J end lost 4 bases, and 7 bases lay between the germline ends. Per the germline V gene, CDR1 is SEHNR and CDR2 is FQNEAQ (reference sequence). The CDR3 runs 14 residues. CDR3 nucleotides: TGTGCCAGCAGCTTAGTGCCGGATAATGAAAAACTGTTTTTT. Its protein is CASSLVPDNEKLFF. The whole variable domain, filled in from reference TRBV7-9 and TRBJ1-4, reads DTGVSQNPRHKITKRGQNVTFRCDPISEHNRLYWYRQTLGQGPEFLTYFQNEAQLEKSRLLSDRFSAERPKGSFSTLEIQRTEQGDSAMYLCASSLVPDNEKLFFGSGTQLSVL.

The gene calls are TRBV5-1 and TRBJ1-5; 7 bases fit TRBD1. The length of the CDR3 is 14 residues. V gave up 9 bases and J gave up 4 bases; unmatched junction bases: 10. Germline V gene lookup returns CDR1 SGHRS and CDR2 YFSETQ. Here the CDR3 DNA reads TGCGCCACCTCGACAGGGAGGGGTAATCAGCCCCAGCATTTT. Encoded protein: CATSTGRGNQPQHF.

This clone has a handful of counts. The rearrangement uses TRBV7-9 and TRBJ1-1, with D tentatively TRBD1 (5 bases). With 5 bases removed from V and 1 base from J, the gap between germline ends came to 17 bases. The CDR3 runs 16 residues. Germline CDR1 SEHNR, CDR2 FQNEAQ (reference sequence). CDR3 in amino acids: CASSPGERGWNTEAFF. CDR3 DNA sequence: TGTGCCAGCAGCCCCGGGGAGCGGGGGTGGAACACTGAAGCTTTCTTT.

The CDR3 DNA reads TGCGCCAGCAGCCCGAGCGGGGGCCACGAGCAGTACTTC. It codes for CASSPSGGHEQYF. The V call is TRBV5-1, the J call TRBJ2-7; TRBD2 agrees at 8 bases. V gave up 4 bases and J gave up 5 bases; unmatched junction bases: 5. This CDR3 contains 13 residues. Germline V lookup: CDR1 SGHRS, CDR2 YFSETQ. The full variable domain, with the rest looked up from reference TRBV5-1 and TRBJ2-7, is KAGVTQTPRYLIKTRGQQVTLSCSPISGHRSVSWYQQTPGQGLQFLFEYFSETQRNKGNFPGRFSGRQFSNSRSEMNVSTLELGDSALYLCASSPSGGHEQYFGPGTRLTVT.

The V call is TRBV5-1, the J call TRBJ1-4, with D uncertain. Trimming pared 1 base from V and 8 bases from J, leaving 12 bases between. The CDR3 loop spans 14 amino acids. CDR1 is SGHRS and CDR2 is YFSETQ in the germline V gene. In DNA, the CDR3 is TGCGCCAGCAGCTTGCGCCCTTTGAGGGAAAAACTGTTTTTT. It specifies CASSLRPLREKLFF.

This rearrangement joins TRBV6-6 to TRBJ2-5; perhaps TRBD2 as D (6 bases). Germline V gene sequence: CDR1 MNHNY, CDR2 SVGAGI (reference sequence). Trimming cost V 8 bases and J 2 bases, with 18 bases left between them. The CDR3 covers 15 residues. The CDR3 loop reads CASGTPDLLQETQYF. CDR3 DNA sequence: TGTGCCAGCGGGACTCCCGACCTGCTGCAAGAGACCCAGTACTTC.

The chain has TRBV11-2 and TRBJ1-2; 7 nucleotides align to TRBD1. CDR3 length equals 13 residues. Per the germline V gene, CDR1 is SGHAT and CDR2 is FQNNGV. J gave up 8 bases and V 3 bases, and 6 bases lay outside the gene matches. CDR3 sequence reads: CASSFRDRRGYTF. DNA for the CDR3: TGTGCCAGCAGCTTCCGGGACAGACGGGGCTACACCTTC. Combining the CDR3 with reference TRBV11-2 and TRBJ1-2 gives the whole variable domain EAGVAQSPRYKIIEKRQSVAFWCNPISGHATLYWYQQILGQGPKLLIQFQNNGVVDDSQLPKDRFSAERLKGVDSTLKIQPAKLEDSAVYLCASSFRDRRGYTFGSGTRLTVV.

V usage is TRBV4-1 and J usage is TRBJ1-1, with a possible D match to TRBD1 (5 bases). CDR1 and CDR2 from the germline V gene are MGHRA and YSYEKL. The CDR3 runs to 17 residues. V lost 0 bases and J 4 bases, leaving 18 bases between the germline ends. CDR3 in DNA: TGCGCCAGCAGCCAAGAGAGGGGTCGAACGGTGGGCACTGAAGCTTTCTTT. Translating it yields CASSQERGRTVGTEAFF.

This sequence joins TRBV20-1 and TRBJ1-1; no definite D call. The CDR3 is made up of 11 amino acids. Germline V lookup: CDR1 DFQATT, CDR2 SNEGSKA (reference sequence). V was shortened by 5 bases and J by 4 bases, with 8 bases between the two germline ends. In nucleotides, the CDR3 is TGCAGTGCTGTACCGGGCACTGAAGCTTTCTTT. This encodes CSAVPGTEAFF.

The chain couples TRBV30 to TRBJ1-4; D is unresolved. The CDR3 covers 11 residues. The germline gives CDR1 GTSNPN, CDR2 SVGIG (reference sequence). Trimming took off 3 bases at V and 6 bases at J, with 5 bases between the two ends. In DNA, the CDR3 is TGTGCCTGGAGAAAGCATGAAAAACTGTTTTTT. It encodes CAWRKHEKLFF.

The chain has TRBV11-3 and TRBJ2-7; 8 bases fit TRBD1. The CDR3 runs to 13 residues. Germline V CDR1 and CDR2: SGHNT, YENEEA. The J segment lost 5 bases and the V segment lost 3 bases, leaving 3 bases of the junction unmatched. CDR3 residues: CASSFQGANEQYF. The CDR3 coding sequence is TGTGCCAGCAGCTTCCAGGGGGCTAACGAGCAGTACTTC.

The rearrangement links TRBV19 to TRBJ1-2; the D gene is possibly TRBD1 (5 bases). This CDR3 has 14 residues. The germline V gene encodes CDR1 LNHDA and CDR2 SQIVND (reference sequence). Trimming cost V 3 bases and J 2 bases, with 10 bases left between them. The CDR3 DNA reads TGTGCCAGTAGTATCGTTGGGGGGAACTATGGCTACACCTTC. Its protein is CASSIVGGNYGYTF.

The rearrangement links TRBV30 to TRBJ1-4; no firm D call. The CDR3 spans 15 residues. The ends were cut back, 4 bases at V and 0 bases at J, with 12 bases in the middle. Germline loops: CDR1 GTSNPN, CDR2 SVGIG (reference sequence). The CDR3 loop reads CAWNHRGTTNEKLFF. The CDR3 DNA reads TGTGCCTGGAATCATCGGGGAACAACTAATGAAAAACTGTTTTTT.

This clone is a singleton in its sample. V is TRBV29-1 and J is TRBJ2-7; no firm D call. The CDR3 has 13 amino acids. Between the trimmed V and J ends, which lost 2 bases and 6 bases, there was a span of 14 bases. Germline V gives CDR1 SQVTM, CDR2 ANQGSEA. The CDR3 is CSVEIAGFFEQYF. The CDR3 bases are TGCAGCGTTGAAATCGCCGGCTTCTTCGAGCAGTACTTC.

This rearrangement joins TRBV4-2 to TRBJ1-1, with 9 bases matching TRBD1. The CDR3 length is 15 residues. Trimming cost V 2 bases and J 3 bases; bases outside gene matches: 4. CDR1 and CDR2 (germline): LGHNA, YNFKEQ. CDR3: CASSQRDRDDTEAFF. The CDR3 DNA sequence: TGTGCCAGCAGCCAAAGGGACAGGGACGACACTGAAGCTTTCTTT.

This chain connects TRBV7-9 to TRBJ2-7; no firm D call. Germline loops: CDR1 SEHNR, CDR2 FQNEAQ (reference sequence). CDR3 length: 13 amino acids. The V end was cut by 1 base, the J end by 0 bases, with 4 bases between. CDR3 sequence (DNA): TGTGCCAGCAGCTTAGAGTCCTCCTACGAGCAGTACTTC. Protein product: CASSLESSYEQYF.

This chain uses TRBV19 with TRBJ1-2; no firm D call. V gave up 6 bases and J gave up 4 bases, with 12 bases separating them. Germline CDR1 is LNHDA and CDR2 is SQIVND (reference sequence). The CDR3 runs 13 residues. The CDR3 loop is CASRPADLYGYTF. The CDR3 region has the DNA TGTGCCAGTAGGCCGGCAGACCTCTATGGCTACACCTTC.

This chain connects TRBV19 to TRBJ1-4; 7 positions agree with TRBD1. This CDR3 contains 12 residues. The germline V gene has CDR1 LNHDA and CDR2 SQIVND (reference sequence). The trim removed 4 bases at V and 9 bases at J, leaving 2 bases unmatched. The CDR3 nucleotides read TGTGCCAGTAGTACAGGGGGGAAAAAACTGTTTTTT. The encoded protein is CASSTGGKKLFF.

The sample holds a few counts of this clone. The chain carries TRBV10-1 and TRBJ2-7; 9 positions match TRBD1. Germline V gene sequence: CDR1 WNHNN, CDR2 SYGVQD (reference sequence). The CDR3 length is 13 residues. The ends lost 4 bases at V and 12 bases at J; junction bases unmatched: 10. The CDR3: CASSGGDRAGLYF. The CDR3 coding sequence is TGCGCCAGCAGTGGGGGGGACAGGGCTGGCTTGTACTTC.

This rearrangement joins TRBV6-1 to TRBJ1-6; D may be TRBD1 (5 bases). The CDR3 loop spans 12 amino acids. CDR1 is MNHNS and CDR2 is SASEGT in the germline V gene. V was clipped by 6 bases and J by 9 bases, with 9 bases between them. CDR3: CASRGTISPLHF. Written as DNA, the CDR3 is TGTGCCAGCAGGGGGACGATTTCACCCCTCCACTTT.

The chain joins TRBV5-4 to TRBJ2-1; 9 bases align to TRBD2. The CDR3 is 18 residues long. Germline CDR1 and CDR2: SGHNT and YYREEE (reference sequence). V lost 2 bases, J lost 3 bases, and 12 bases stayed unmatched. The DNA for the CDR3 is TGTGCCAGCAGCTTCGGAATCCGGGCTAGCGGGATCTACAATGAGCAGTTCTTC. Translation gives CASSFGIRASGIYNEQFF.

J is TRBJ1-1 and V is TRBV19; the match to TRBD1 covers 7 bases. There are 14 residues in the CDR3. Trimming took 5 bases from V and 1 from J; bases not matched to a gene: 4. The V gene's germline CDR1 is LNHDA and CDR2 SQIVND (reference sequence). The CDR3 nucleotides read TGTGCCAGTAGTTGGGACAGTTCGAACACTGAAGCTTTCTTT. This sequence encodes CASSWDSSNTEAFF.

The chain couples TRBV13 to TRBJ2-2, with D possibly matching TRBD2 (6 bases). V lost 4 bases and J 0 bases, leaving 12 bases between the germline ends. The CDR3 has 16 amino acids. Germline CDR1 is PRHDT and CDR2 is FYEKMQ (reference sequence). CDR3 loop: CASSYGSPPNTGELFF. The CDR3, as DNA: TGTGCCAGCAGCTACGGGAGCCCACCGAACACCGGGGAGCTGTTTTTT.

The chain employs TRBV6-5 and TRBJ1-2, with 11 nucleotides matching TRBD1. Trimming cost V 0 bases and J 2 bases; bases outside gene matches: 2. Germline CDR1 reads MNHEY; CDR2 reads SVGAGI. This CDR3 has 16 amino acids. CDR3 bases: TGTGCCAGCAGTTACTCGCGGACAGGGGGCAACTATGGCTACACCTTC. Translation: CASSYSRTGGNYGYTF.

CDR3 bases: TGTGCCAGCAGTTTAAGCGCTAACTATGGCTACACCTTC. This encodes CASSLSANYGYTF. V usage is TRBV27 and J usage is TRBJ1-2; D is unclear. The germline V and J ends were trimmed by 2 bases and 0 bases, with 4 bases remaining between them. The CDR3 loop spans 13 amino acids. Germline V gene lookup returns CDR1 MNHEY and CDR2 SMNVEV (reference sequence).

The chain carries TRBV7-9 and TRBJ1-6; 7 nucleotides line up with TRBD1. With V trimmed by 0 bases and J by 4 bases, 6 bases remained unmatched. Germline lookup yields CDR1 SEHNR and CDR2 FQNEAQ (reference sequence). This CDR3 has 17 residues. CDR3 loop: CASSLARQGVYNSPLHF. As DNA, the CDR3 is TGTGCCAGCAGCTTAGCCCGACAGGGAGTTTATAATTCACCCCTCCACTTT.

V and J are TRBV29-1 and TRBJ2-2; D possibly matches TRBD1 or TRBD2 (5 bases each). The V end was cut by 8 bases, the J end by 4 bases, with 17 bases between. This CDR3 contains 14 residues. Germline V gives CDR1 SQVTM, CDR2 ANQGSEA. CDR3 sequence reads: CSFSIGAGTGELFF. The CDR3 DNA reads as TGCAGCTTCTCAATCGGGGCTGGCACCGGGGAGCTGTTTTTT.

This rearrangement joins TRBV6-1 to TRBJ2-7; TRBD1 matches at 8 bases. J gave up 6 bases and V 7 bases, and 14 bases lay outside the gene matches. Germline assignment: CDR1 MNHNS and CDR2 SASEGT. CDR3 length equals 15 residues. CDR3 sequence: CASKAGTGPPFEQYF. In DNA form, the CDR3 reads TGTGCCAGCAAAGCCGGGACAGGTCCGCCTTTCGAGCAGTACTTC.

The chain is built from TRBV7-6 and TRBJ2-3, with D possibly matching TRBD2 (5 bases). The CDR3 has 16 amino acids. The germline V and J ends were trimmed by 4 bases and 4 bases, with 18 bases remaining between them. Germline CDR1 reads SGHVS; CDR2 reads FNYEAQ. In nucleotides, the CDR3 is TGTGCCAGCAGCTCCGGAGGACTTGAGACTTCAGATACGCAGTATTTT. This codes for CASSSGGLETSDTQYF.